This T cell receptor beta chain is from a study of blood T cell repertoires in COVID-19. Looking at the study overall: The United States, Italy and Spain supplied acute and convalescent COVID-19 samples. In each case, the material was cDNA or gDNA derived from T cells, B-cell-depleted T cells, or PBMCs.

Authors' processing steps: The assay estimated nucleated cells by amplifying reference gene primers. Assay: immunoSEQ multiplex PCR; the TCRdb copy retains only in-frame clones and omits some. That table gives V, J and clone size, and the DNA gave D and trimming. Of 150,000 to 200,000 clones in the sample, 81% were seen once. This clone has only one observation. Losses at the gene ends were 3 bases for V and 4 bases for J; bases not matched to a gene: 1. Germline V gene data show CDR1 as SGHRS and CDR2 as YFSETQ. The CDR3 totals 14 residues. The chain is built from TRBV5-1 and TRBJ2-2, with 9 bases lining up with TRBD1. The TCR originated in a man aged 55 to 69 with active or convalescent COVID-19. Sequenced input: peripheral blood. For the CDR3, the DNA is TGCGCCAGCAGCTCGGGACAGGGCACCGGGGAGCTGTTTTTT. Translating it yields CASSSGQGTGELFF.